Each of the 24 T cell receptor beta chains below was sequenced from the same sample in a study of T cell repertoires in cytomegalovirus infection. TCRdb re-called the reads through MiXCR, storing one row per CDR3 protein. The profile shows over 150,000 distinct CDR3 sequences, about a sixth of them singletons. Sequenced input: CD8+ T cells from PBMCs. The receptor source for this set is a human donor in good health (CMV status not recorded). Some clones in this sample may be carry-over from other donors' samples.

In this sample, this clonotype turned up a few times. The CDR3 DNA is TGTGCCAGCAGCTCGACTAAGCGGGGGGGAATCGGGGAGCTGTTTTTT. Translating it yields CASSSTKRGGIGELFF. The gene calls are TRBV7-3 and TRBJ2-2; 10 nucleotides align to TRBD2. With V trimmed by 4 bases and J by 7 bases, 9 bases remained unmatched. CDR1 SGHTA and CDR2 FQGTGA come from the germline V gene. The CDR3 has 16 residues.

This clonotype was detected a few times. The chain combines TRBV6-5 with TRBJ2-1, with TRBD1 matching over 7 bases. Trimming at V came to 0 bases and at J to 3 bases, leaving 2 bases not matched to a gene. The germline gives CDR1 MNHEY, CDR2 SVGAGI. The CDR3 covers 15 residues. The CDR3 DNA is TGTGCCAGCAGTTACTCCCGGACAGGCTACAATGAGCAGTTCTTC. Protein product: CASSYSRTGYNEQFF.

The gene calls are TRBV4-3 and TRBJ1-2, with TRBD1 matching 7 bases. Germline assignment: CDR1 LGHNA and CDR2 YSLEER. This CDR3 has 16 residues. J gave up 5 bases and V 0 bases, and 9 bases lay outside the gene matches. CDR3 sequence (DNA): TGCGCCAGCAGCCAAGATCTGGTGGACAGGAATTATGGCTACACCTTC. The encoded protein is CASSQDLVDRNYGYTF.

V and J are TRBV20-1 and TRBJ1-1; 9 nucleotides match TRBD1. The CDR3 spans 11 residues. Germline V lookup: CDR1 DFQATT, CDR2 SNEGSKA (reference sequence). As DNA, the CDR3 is TGCGGATACAGGGGGCGGACTGAAGCTTTCTTT. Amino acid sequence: CGYRGRTEAFF.

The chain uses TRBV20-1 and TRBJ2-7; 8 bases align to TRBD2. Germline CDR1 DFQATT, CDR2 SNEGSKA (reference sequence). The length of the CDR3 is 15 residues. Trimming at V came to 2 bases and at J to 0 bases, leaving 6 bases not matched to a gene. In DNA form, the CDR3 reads TGCAGTGCTAGATCCAGCGGGGGCCACTCCTACGAGCAGTACTTC. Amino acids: CSARSSGGHSYEQYF.

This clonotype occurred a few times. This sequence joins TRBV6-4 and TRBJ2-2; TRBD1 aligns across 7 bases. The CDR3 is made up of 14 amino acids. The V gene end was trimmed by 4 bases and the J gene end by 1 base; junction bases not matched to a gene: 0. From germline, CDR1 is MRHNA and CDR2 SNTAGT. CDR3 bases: TGTGCCAGCAGTGGGACAGGGAACACCGGGGAGCTGTTTTTT. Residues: CASSGTGNTGELFF.

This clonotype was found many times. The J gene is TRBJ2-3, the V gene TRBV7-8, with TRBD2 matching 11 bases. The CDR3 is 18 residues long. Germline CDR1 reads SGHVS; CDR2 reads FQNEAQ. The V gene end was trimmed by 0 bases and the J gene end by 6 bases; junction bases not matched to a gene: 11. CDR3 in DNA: TGTGCCAGCAGCTTAGCGAATAACCTAGCGGGGGGCCTGGATACGCAGTATTTT. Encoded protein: CASSLANNLAGGLDTQYF.

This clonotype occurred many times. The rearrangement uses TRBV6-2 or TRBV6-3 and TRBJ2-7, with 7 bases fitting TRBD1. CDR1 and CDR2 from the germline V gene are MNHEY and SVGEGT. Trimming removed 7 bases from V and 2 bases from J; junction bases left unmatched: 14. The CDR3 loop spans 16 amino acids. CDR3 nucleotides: TGTGCCAGCATCGGGACAATCCGGGACAGAGCCTACGAGCAGTACTTC. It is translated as CASIGTIRDRAYEQYF.

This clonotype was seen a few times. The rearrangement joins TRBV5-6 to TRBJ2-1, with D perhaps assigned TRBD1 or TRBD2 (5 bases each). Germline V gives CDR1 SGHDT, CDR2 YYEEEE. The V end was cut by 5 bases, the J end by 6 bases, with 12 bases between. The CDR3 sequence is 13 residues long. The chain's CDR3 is CASSPEGSNEQFF. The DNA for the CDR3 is TGTGCCAGCAGTCCCGAGGGGAGCAATGAGCAGTTCTTC.

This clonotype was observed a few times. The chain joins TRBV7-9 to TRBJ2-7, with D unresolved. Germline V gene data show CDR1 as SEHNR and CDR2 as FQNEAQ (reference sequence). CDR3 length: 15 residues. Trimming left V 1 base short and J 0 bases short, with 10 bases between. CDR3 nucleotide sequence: TGTGCCAGCAGCTTAGGGCCTCTTTCCTCCTACGAGCAGTACTTC. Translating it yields CASSLGPLSSYEQYF.

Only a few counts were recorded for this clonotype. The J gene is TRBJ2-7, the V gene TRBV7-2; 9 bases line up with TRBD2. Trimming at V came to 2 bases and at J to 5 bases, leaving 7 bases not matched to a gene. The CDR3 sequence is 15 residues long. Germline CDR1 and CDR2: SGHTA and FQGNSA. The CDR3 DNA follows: TGTGCCAGCAGCTTAAGGCGGGGGGGTCTCCACGAGCAGTACTTC. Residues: CASSLRRGGLHEQYF. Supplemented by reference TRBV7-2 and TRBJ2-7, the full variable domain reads GAGVSQSPSNKVTEKGKDVELRCDPISGHTALYWYRQSLGQGLEFLIYFQGNSAPDKSGLPSDRFSAERTGGSVSTLTIQRTQQEDSAVYLCASSLRRGGLHEQYFGPGTRLTVT.

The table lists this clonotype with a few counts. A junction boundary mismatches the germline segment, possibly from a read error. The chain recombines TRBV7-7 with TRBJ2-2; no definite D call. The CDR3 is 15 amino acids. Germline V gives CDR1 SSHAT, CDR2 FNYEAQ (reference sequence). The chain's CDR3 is CASSSGSARPGELFF. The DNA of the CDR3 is TGTGCTAGCAGCTCCGGGTCAGCCCGTCCCGGGGAGCTGTTTTTT.

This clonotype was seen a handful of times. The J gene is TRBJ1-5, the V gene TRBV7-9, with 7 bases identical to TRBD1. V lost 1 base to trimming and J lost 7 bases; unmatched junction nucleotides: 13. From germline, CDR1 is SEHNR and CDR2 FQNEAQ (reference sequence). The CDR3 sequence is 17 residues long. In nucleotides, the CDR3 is TGTGCCAGCAGCTTAGGATTTGGGCAGGGGGAAAGCCAGCCCCAGCATTTT. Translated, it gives CASSLGFGQGESQPQHF.

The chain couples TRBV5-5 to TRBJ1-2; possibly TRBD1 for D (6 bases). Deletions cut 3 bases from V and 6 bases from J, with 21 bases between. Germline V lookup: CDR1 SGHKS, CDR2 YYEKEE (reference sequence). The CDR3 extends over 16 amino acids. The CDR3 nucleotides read TGTGCCAGCAGCTGGATTAACCAGGGGTCGGGGCATGGCTACACCTTC. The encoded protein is CASSWINQGSGHGYTF.

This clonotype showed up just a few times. CDR3 sequence: CSARDNRGTEAFF. In DNA form, the CDR3 reads TGCAGTGCTAGAGATAACAGGGGCACTGAAGCTTTCTTT. The V call is TRBV20-1, the J call TRBJ1-1, with 7 positions matching TRBD1. The CDR3 contains 13 residues. V lost 0 bases, J lost 4 bases, and 2 bases stayed unmatched. The germline V gene has CDR1 DFQATT and CDR2 SNEGSKA (reference sequence).

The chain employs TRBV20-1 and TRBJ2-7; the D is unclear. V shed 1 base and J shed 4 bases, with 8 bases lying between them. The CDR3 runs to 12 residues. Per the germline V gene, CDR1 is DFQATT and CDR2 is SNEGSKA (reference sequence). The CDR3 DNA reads TGCAGTGCTAGAGGCGACAATTACGAGCAGTACTTC. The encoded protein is CSARGDNYEQYF.

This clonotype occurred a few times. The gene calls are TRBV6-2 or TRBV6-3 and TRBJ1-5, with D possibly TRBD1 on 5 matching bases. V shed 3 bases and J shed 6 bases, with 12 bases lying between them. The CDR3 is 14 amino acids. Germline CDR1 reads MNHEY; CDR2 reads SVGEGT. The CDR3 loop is CASSYSGAGQPQHF. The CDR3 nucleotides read TGTGCCAGCAGTTATAGTGGGGCAGGTCAGCCCCAGCATTTT.

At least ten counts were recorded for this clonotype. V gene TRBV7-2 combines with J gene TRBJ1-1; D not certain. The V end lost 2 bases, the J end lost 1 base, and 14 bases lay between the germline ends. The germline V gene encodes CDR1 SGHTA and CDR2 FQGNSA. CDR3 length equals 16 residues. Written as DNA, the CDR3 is TGTGCCAGCAGCTTAAACTCCAGGACGCGGAACACTGAAGCTTTCTTT. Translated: CASSLNSRTRNTEAFF.

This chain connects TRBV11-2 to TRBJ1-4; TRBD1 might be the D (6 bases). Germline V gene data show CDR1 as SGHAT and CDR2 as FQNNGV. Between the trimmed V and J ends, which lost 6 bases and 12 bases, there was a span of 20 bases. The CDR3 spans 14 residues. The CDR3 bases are TGTGCCAGCAGTTCCCCGACAGGACCTCTGGAACTGTTTTTT. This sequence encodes CASSSPTGPLELFF.

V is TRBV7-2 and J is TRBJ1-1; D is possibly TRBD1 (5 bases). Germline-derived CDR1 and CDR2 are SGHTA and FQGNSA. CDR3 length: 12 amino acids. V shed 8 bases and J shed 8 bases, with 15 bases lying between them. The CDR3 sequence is CASGNRGKEAFF. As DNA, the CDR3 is TGTGCCAGCGGTAATAGGGGTAAAGAAGCTTTCTTT.

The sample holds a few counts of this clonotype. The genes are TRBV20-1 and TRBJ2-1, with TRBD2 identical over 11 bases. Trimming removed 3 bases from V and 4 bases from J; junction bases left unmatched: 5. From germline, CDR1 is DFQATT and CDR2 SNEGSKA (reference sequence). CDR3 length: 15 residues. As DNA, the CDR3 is TGCAGTGCTAGGCTCCTAGCGGGGGGATACAATGAGCAGTTCTTC. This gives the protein CSARLLAGGYNEQFF.

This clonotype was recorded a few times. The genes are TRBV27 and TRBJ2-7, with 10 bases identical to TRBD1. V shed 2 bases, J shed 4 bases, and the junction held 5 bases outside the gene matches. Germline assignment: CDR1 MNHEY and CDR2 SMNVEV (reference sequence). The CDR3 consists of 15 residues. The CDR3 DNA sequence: TGTGCCAGCAGTTTAGGGACAGGGGCATTTTACGAGCAGTACTTC. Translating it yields CASSLGTGAFYEQYF.

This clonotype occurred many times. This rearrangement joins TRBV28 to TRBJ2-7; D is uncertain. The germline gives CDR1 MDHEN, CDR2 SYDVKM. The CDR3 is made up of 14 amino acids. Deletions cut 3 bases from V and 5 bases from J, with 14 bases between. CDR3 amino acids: CASSFGTARDEQYF. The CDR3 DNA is TGTGCCAGCAGTTTCGGAACAGCTAGGGACGAGCAGTACTTC.

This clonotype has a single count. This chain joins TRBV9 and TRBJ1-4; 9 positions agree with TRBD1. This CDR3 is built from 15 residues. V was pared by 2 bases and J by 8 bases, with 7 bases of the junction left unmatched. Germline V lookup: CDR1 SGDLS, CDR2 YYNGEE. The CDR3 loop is CASSVTGTGHEKLFF. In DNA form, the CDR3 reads TGTGCCAGCAGCGTCACCGGGACAGGGCACGAAAAACTGTTTTTT.